These T cell receptor beta chains were read from a single sample in a study of vaccination and CD4 T cells after COVID-19. TCRdb processed the PCR reads anew with MiXCR; each CDR3 protein has one entry. The top ten hold about 1% of the sample, which has 20,000 to 25,000 distinct CDR3 sequences, 50% to 70% seen once. The material was CD4+ T cells from blood, obtained before SARS-CoV-2 vaccination. All receptors come from a human donor who had recovered from COVID-19. Each CDR3 is given with its conserved first and last residue. The D gene is left open where the match is weak. Clone sizes are given selectively: once, few, many, or a class where the clone is expanded.

J	V	size	D	DNA	CDR3
TRBJ2-7	TRBV28	few	NA	TGTGCCAGCAGTTCCCCTGTGCAGTCAGGCAATCACTACGAGCAGTACTTC	CASSSPVQSGNHYEQYF
TRBJ1-2	TRBV28	NA	NA	TGTGCCAGCAGACGTACGGTGATCTATGGCTACACCTTC	CASRRTVIYGYTF
TRBJ2-2	TRBV7-2	few	NA	TGTGCCAGCAGCTCGAACGACCTACTGGACACCGGGGAGCTGTTTTTT	CASSSNDLLDTGELFF
TRBJ1-5	TRBV2	NA	NA	TGTGCCAGCAGTGTTGGCAGGGAGATGCAGCCCCAGCATTTT	CASSVGREMQPQHF
TRBJ1-6	TRBV20-1	NA	TRBD1	TGCAGTGCTGGCAGACAGGGAATCGGTTCACCCCTCCACTTT	CSAGRQGIGSPLHF
TRBJ2-1	TRBV1	NA	NA	TGCACCAGCAGCCAAGGTTGCGACCGTAAGAACAATGAGCAGTTCTTC	CTSSQGCDRKNNEQFF
TRBJ2-1	TRBV28	NA	TRBD1	TGTGCCAGCATCCAAGGAGGGGGACAGGGAGGAGGTGAGCAGTTCTTC	CASIQGGGQGGGEQFF
TRBJ2-5	TRBV20-1	few	TRBD2	TGCAGTGCTAGAACACTAGCGGACTGGTACCAAGAGACCCAGTACTTC	CSARTLADWYQETQYF
TRBJ2-3	TRBV19	NA	TRBD1	TGTGCCAGTAGTATAGACCCGACAGGGTTTCCAAATACGCAGTATTTT	CASSIDPTGFPNTQYF
TRBJ2-5	TRBV20-1	NA	NA	TGCAGTGCTTTGGACGGCGGGGAGACCCAGTACTTC	CSALDGGETQYF
TRBJ1-4	TRBV6-1	NA	NA	TGTGCCAGCTCCCGGGTTTGGGGTGAAAAACTGTTTTTT	CASSRVWGEKLFF
TRBJ2-1	TRBV10-3	NA	NA	TGTGCCATCAGTCTATCCGGACTGGGACGAAATGAGCAGTTCTTC	CAISLSGLGRNEQFF
TRBJ2-1	TRBV7-2	NA	NA	TGTGCCAGCAGCTCCGAATGGGGGGGGCTCGATGAGCAGTTCTTC	CASSSEWGGLDEQFF
TRBJ2-2	TRBV7-7	once	NA	TGTGCCAGCAGCTTAGATGCGGGCACCGGGGAGCTGTTTTTT	CASSLDAGTGELFF
TRBJ2-3	TRBV20-1	few	TRBD2	TGCAGTGCAGCTACTAGCGGTCCTAGCACAGATACGCAGTATTTT	CSAATSGPSTDTQYF
TRBJ2-1	TRBV10-3	once	TRBD1	TGTGCCATCAGTGAATGGACAGGGGGAAGGAGCTCCTACAATGAGCAGTTCTTC	CAISEWTGGRSSYNEQFF
TRBJ2-2	TRBV7-9	NA	TRBD2	TGTGCCAGCAGCCCGGTCCGGGGGGGAGGCACCGGGGAGCTGTTTTTT	CASSPVRGGGTGELFF
TRBJ1-2	TRBV30	NA	NA	TGTGCCTGGGCAGGAACTGCGGGCTATGGCTACACCTTC	CAWAGTAGYGYTF
TRBJ2-3	TRBV7-5	once	NA	NA	CISVPEALSNTDTQYF
TRBJ2-7	TRBV20-1	NA	NA	TGCAGTGCTAGAGATCTGGGGGCATCCTACGAGCAGTACTTC	CSARDLGASYEQYF
TRBJ2-3	TRBV7-2	few	NA	TGTGCCAGCAGCCTCAGCTCCACAGATACGCAGTATTTT	CASSLSSTDTQYF
TRBJ2-7	TRBV15	NA	NA	TGTGCCACCAGCAGTGAAAGGATAGGAATCAACGAGCAGTACTTC	CATSSERIGINEQYF
TRBJ2-1	TRBV20-1	NA	TRBD2	TGCAGTGCTCAGCGGACTAGCGGGAGGGCGGTTGAGCAGTTCTTC	CSAQRTSGRAVEQFF
TRBJ2-5	TRBV4-3	once	TRBD1	TGCGCCAGCGGAGCCGGGACAGGGGGAGAGACCCAGTACTTC	CASGAGTGGETQYF
TRBJ2-7	TRBV25-1	NA	NA	TGTGCCAGCAGTGAAGGCCGGTCAGGGCGGGGTCTAACAGGATACGAGCAGTACTTC	CASSEGRSGRGLTGYEQYF
TRBJ2-1	TRBV6-1	NA	NA	TGTGCCAGCAGACTTGAATCTAGCGCTACCTACAATGAGCAGTTCTTC	CASRLESSATYNEQFF
TRBJ2-1	TRBV4-1	NA	NA	TGCGCCAGCAGCCGGGGGGAGACAAGGGGTTCCTACAATGAGCAGTTCTTC	CASSRGETRGSYNEQFF
TRBJ1-2	TRBV24-1	few	NA	TGTGCCACCAGTGATCCCTCAGGTGGCTACACCTTC	CATSDPSGGYTF
TRBJ1-1	TRBV7-3	NA	NA	TGTGCCAGCAGCTCTCAGGGAGTCACTGAAGCTTTCTTT	CASSSQGVTEAFF
TRBJ2-3	TRBV20-1	NA	NA	TGCAGTGCTAGGTGGCAGGGGGGTTCAGATACGCAGTATTTT	CSARWQGGSDTQYF
TRBJ2-7	TRBV20-1	NA	TRBD2	TGCAGTGTTCCGGGGGTGTTAGCGGGAGTAATCGCCGAGCAGTACTTC	CSVPGVLAGVIAEQYF
TRBJ2-2	TRBV20-1	NA	NA	TGCAGTGCTAGAGATGTCCAGGAGATAAACACCGGGGAGCTGTTTTTT	CSARDVQEINTGELFF
TRBJ2-3	TRBV5-1	NA	TRBD1	TGCGCCAGCAGCTTACAGGGGTACCACACAGATACGCAGTATTTT	CASSLQGYHTDTQYF
TRBJ1-5	TRBV20-1	NA	TRBD1	TGCAGTGCTGGACAGGGAACTCAGCCCCAGCATTTT	CSAGQGTQPQHF
TRBJ1-5	TRBV4-3	NA	NA	TGCGCCAGCAGCCAAACAGGGACAAATCAGCCCCAGCATTTT	CASSQTGTNQPQHF
TRBJ1-3	TRBV6-1	NA	NA	TGTGCCAGTAAGGGTGGGGAAGCGGGGGTTAATGGAAACACCATATATTTT	CASKGGEAGVNGNTIYF
TRBJ1-5	TRBV6-1	NA	TRBD1	TGTGCCAGCAGAAGGACAGGGGACAATCAGCCCCAGCATTTT	CASRRTGDNQPQHF
TRBJ2-7	TRBV27	few	NA	TGTGCCAGCAGTTTATCGGGGTTTGGGGGGACCTACGAGCAGTACTTC	CASSLSGFGGTYEQYF